These 30 T cell receptor beta chains share one sample of origin, sequenced in a study of T-cell reconstitution after alpha-beta-depleted transplantation in children. A library of TCRbeta sequences, prepared with unique molecular identifiers, was generated. TCRdb recomputed calls from the PCR reads with MiXCR, one row per CDR3 protein. Here the sample spans some 350,000 distinct CDR3 sequences, under 13% being singletons. The source was PBMCs from the stem cell graft donor, collected from the stem cell graft. These receptors all stem from a human donor who donated a stem cell graft to a child with acute lymphoblastic leukemia.

The rearrangement joins TRBV6-1 to TRBJ2-1, with 11 bases fitting TRBD2. The CDR3 extends over 14 amino acids. From germline, CDR1 is MNHNS and CDR2 SASEGT. V lost 10 bases and J lost 7; bases outside the gene matches: 9. CDR3 nucleotides: TGTGCCACCAAAATACTAGCGGGGGATAATGAGCAGTTCTTC. It yields the protein CATKILAGDNEQFF.

The chain employs TRBV4-1 and TRBJ1-5; D not certain. CDR1 is MGHRA and CDR2 is YSYEKL in the germline V gene. Trimming shortened V by 2 bases and J by 6 bases, and 17 bases separated the two germline ends. The CDR3 totals 16 residues. CDR3 in DNA: TGCGCCAGCAGCCAACTCATCGGAGGTATGGGTCAGCCCCAGCATTTT. Its protein product is CASSQLIGGMGQPQHF.

This clonotype has just a few counts. The chain combines TRBV7-9 with TRBJ1-5; D call uncertain. Looked up from germline, CDR1 is SEHNR and CDR2 is FQNEAQ (reference sequence). This CDR3 region has 12 residues. Trimming removed 4 bases from V and 6 bases from J, with 7 bases in between. CDR3 amino acids: CASSSETQPQHF. CDR3 nucleotide sequence: TGTGCCAGCAGCTCGGAGACTCAGCCCCAGCATTTT.

V and J are TRBV29-1 and TRBJ2-7; D may correspond to TRBD1 or TRBD2 (5 bases each). V dropped 0 bases and J dropped 6 bases, with 18 bases sitting between them. The length of the CDR3 is 15 residues. Germline CDR1 is SQVTM and CDR2 is ANQGSEA. CDR3 region: CSVEDRGRGVAEQYF. CDR3 bases: TGCAGCGTTGAAGATCGCGGAAGGGGAGTGGCCGAGCAGTACTTC.

This clonotype was observed at least ten times. V and J are TRBV5-1 and TRBJ2-3; D possibly corresponds to TRBD2 (5 bases). The CDR3 has 14 amino acids. Trimming took 5 bases from V and 0 from J, leaving 10 bases between them. Germline CDR1 SGHRS, CDR2 YFSETQ. This chain's CDR3 is CASRDGLSTDTQYF. CDR3 bases: TGCGCCAGCAGAGACGGACTTAGCACAGATACGCAGTATTTT.

Note on this clonotype: A clone one base away is much larger, so this may be a read error. The chain is built from TRBV27 and TRBJ2-2; the D gene is possibly TRBD2 (5 bases). There are 12 residues in the CDR3. Germline CDR1 is MNHEY and CDR2 is SMNVEV (reference sequence). The CDR3 region is CATRVNTGKLFF. As DNA, the CDR3 is TGTGCCACCCGGGTCAACACCGGGAAGCTGTTTTTT.

This clonotype was detected a few times. This chain links TRBV6-1 with TRBJ2-7; 7 bases agree with TRBD2. In germline, CDR1 is MNHNS, CDR2 SASEGT. CDR3 length: 13 residues. The V gene end was trimmed by 7 bases and the J gene end by 2 bases; junction bases not matched to a gene: 5. CDR3 sequence reads: CASNRAGTYEQYF. The CDR3 bases are TGTGCCAGCAATCGAGCGGGAACCTACGAGCAGTACTTC.

This rearrangement joins TRBV5-1 to TRBJ2-7; perhaps TRBD2 as D (6 bases). Trimming stripped 0 bases from V and 2 bases from J, with 15 bases between. The CDR3 loop spans 16 amino acids. Germline CDR1 is SGHRS and CDR2 is YFSETQ. The CDR3 bases are TGCGCCAGCAGCTTGGATCCCGGAGGGGTTCCCTACGAGCAGTACTTC. It yields the protein CASSLDPGGVPYEQYF.

The chain couples TRBV5-1 to TRBJ2-3; perhaps TRBD1 as D (6 bases). Deletions cut 0 bases from V and 6 bases from J, with 14 bases between. CDR1 is SGHRS and CDR2 is YFSETQ in the germline V gene. The CDR3 extends over 15 amino acids. CDR3 in amino acids: CASSLVDRERDTQYF. Written as DNA, the CDR3 is TGCGCCAGCAGCTTGGTGGACAGAGAGAGGGATACGCAGTATTTT.

This clonotype turned up a few times. The chain carries TRBV7-3 and TRBJ1-2; 7 nucleotides agree with TRBD1. This CDR3 has 14 amino acids. In germline, CDR1 is SGHTA, CDR2 FQGTGA. V lost 2 bases to trimming and J lost 8 bases; unmatched junction nucleotides: 8. This chain's CDR3 is CASSLAGGSRGYTF. CDR3 coding DNA: TGTGCCAGCAGCTTAGCAGGGGGGTCGAGGGGCTACACCTTC.

V usage is TRBV7-9 and J usage is TRBJ2-3; tentatively, D is TRBD1 or TRBD2 (5 bases each). Germline values: CDR1 SEHNR, CDR2 FQNEAQ (reference sequence). CDR3 length equals 14 residues. The ends were cut back, 5 bases at V and 5 bases at J, with 14 bases in the middle. The CDR3 reads CASSLIYGGDTQYF. The CDR3 nucleotides are TGTGCCAGCAGCCTCATCTATGGGGGAGATACGCAGTATTTT.

The rearrangement links TRBV29-1 to TRBJ1-4; D is possibly TRBD1 (6 bases). Germline CDR1 is SQVTM and CDR2 is ANQGSEA. Trimming took 6 bases from V and 8 from J, leaving 13 bases between them. This CDR3 spans 12 amino acids. The CDR3 is CSVGTRREKLFF. CDR3 sequence (DNA): TGCAGCGTGGGGACACGACGAGAAAAACTGTTTTTT.

V and J are TRBV10-3 and TRBJ2-3; D is possibly TRBD1 or TRBD2 (5 bases each). The V gene lost 9 bases and the J gene lost 0 bases, with 13 bases spanning the gap. CDR3 length: 14 residues. CDR1 is ENHRY and CDR2 is SYGVKD in the germline V gene. Here the CDR3 reads CAILRRGSTDTQYF. CDR3 DNA sequence: TGTGCCATTTTAAGACGGGGCAGCACAGATACGCAGTATTTT.

The chain joins TRBV6-2 or TRBV6-3 to TRBJ2-3, with 10 positions matching TRBD2. The CDR3 runs to 16 residues. Unmatched junction bases numbered 10, after V lost 6 bases and J lost 4 bases. Germline-derived CDR1 and CDR2 are MNHEY and SVGEGT. The CDR3 spells CASSRRASGSADTQYF. CDR3 in DNA: TGTGCCAGCAGCCGCCGGGCTAGCGGGAGCGCAGATACGCAGTATTTT.

About this clonotype: The junction and the germline gene differ at one end; a read error may be behind it. The chain is built from TRBV7-7 and TRBJ2-2; 14 bases are shared with TRBD2. The CDR3 extends over 19 amino acids. Germline CDR1 is SSHAT and CDR2 is FNYEAQ (reference sequence). CDR3 bases: TGTGCTAGCAGCTTAGGCCCCCCATGGACTAGCGGGAGGACCGGGGAGCTGTTTTTT. Amino acid sequence: CASSLGPPWTSGRTGELFF.

The CDR3 reads CSASGLAGEQYF. The DNA of the CDR3 is TGCAGTGCGTCGGGACTAGCGGGTGAGCAGTACTTC. V gene TRBV20-1 combines with J gene TRBJ2-7, with 12 bases lining up with TRBD2. J lost 7 bases, V lost 6 bases, and 4 bases had no gene match. This CDR3 comprises 12 residues. The V gene's germline CDR1 is DFQATT and CDR2 SNEGSKA (reference sequence).

This chain uses TRBV2 with TRBJ1-1; no clear D. Deletions cut 3 bases from V and 4 bases from J, with 6 bases between. The CDR3 spans 12 residues. Looked up from germline, CDR1 is SNHLY and CDR2 is FYNNEI. The CDR3 sequence: CASSDDRTEAFF. The CDR3 DNA reads TGTGCCAGCAGTGATGACCGCACTGAAGCTTTCTTT.

The chain joins TRBV12-3 or TRBV12-4 to TRBJ2-2; no definite D call. There are 14 residues in the CDR3. The germline V and J ends were trimmed by 7 bases and 7 bases, with 16 bases remaining between them. CDR3 sequence reads: CASMTELGGGELFF. CDR3 nucleotide sequence: TGTGCCAGCATGACTGAGTTGGGTGGCGGGGAGCTGTTTTTT.

This clonotype was found a few times. The rearrangement uses TRBV20-1 and TRBJ2-3; D call uncertain. Germline V gene data show CDR1 as DFQATT and CDR2 as SNEGSKA (reference sequence). The length of the CDR3 is 13 residues. Trimming took off 0 bases at V and 0 bases at J, with 4 bases between the two ends. CDR3 DNA: TGCAGTGCTAGAGAGGGGAGCACAGATACGCAGTATTTT. Residues: CSAREGSTDTQYF.

The J gene is TRBJ2-7, the V gene TRBV15; 7 nucleotides match TRBD1. The CDR3 spans 14 residues. CDR1 is LNHNV and CDR2 is YYDKDF in the germline V gene (reference sequence). The J segment lost 2 bases and the V segment lost 4 bases, leaving 5 bases of the junction unmatched. Here the CDR3 reads CATSTPGQTYEQYF. The CDR3 DNA reads as TGTGCCACCAGCACGCCGGGACAGACCTACGAGCAGTACTTC. Using reference TRBV15 and TRBJ2-7 for the parts outside the CDR3, the full variable domain is DAMVIQNPRYQVTQFGKPVTLSCSQTLNHNVMYWYQQKSSQAPKLLFHYYDKDFNNEADTPDNFQSRRPNTSFCFLDIRSPGLGDTAMYLCATSTPGQTYEQYFGPGTRLTVT.

This clonotype was detected only a few times. V is TRBV12-3 or TRBV12-4 and J is TRBJ2-1; TRBD1 matches 10 bases. This CDR3 spans 16 amino acids. The V gene end was trimmed by 6 bases and the J gene end by 8 bases; junction bases not matched to a gene: 13. The CDR3 reads CASRPRQGAVWDEQFF. The CDR3 coding sequence is TGTGCCAGCAGACCCCGACAGGGGGCCGTTTGGGATGAGCAGTTCTTC.

This clonotype was seen a few times. V usage is TRBV7-2 and J usage is TRBJ1-3; D remains ambiguous. The CDR3 consists of 16 residues. With 3 bases removed from V and 0 bases from J, the gap between germline ends came to 12 bases. The germline V gene has CDR1 SGHTA and CDR2 FQGNSA. CDR3 sequence reads: CASSFGPPYSGNTIYF. For the CDR3, the DNA is TGTGCCAGCAGCTTCGGACCGCCCTACTCTGGAAACACCATATATTTT.

The chain links TRBV5-1 to TRBJ2-3; D perhaps matches TRBD2 (6 bases). The V end lost 2 bases, the J end lost 2 bases, and 15 bases lay between the germline ends. The CDR3 totals 16 residues. Per germline, CDR1 SGHRS and CDR2 YFSETQ. The CDR3 loop is CASSFGTGGDTDTQYF. In nucleotides, the CDR3 is TGCGCCAGCAGCTTCGGGACCGGAGGGGACACAGATACGCAGTATTTT.

This clonotype showed up many times. V and J are TRBV3-1 and TRBJ2-1; 10 bases line up with TRBD1. V trimming: 10 bases; J trimming: 16 bases; junction bases outside the gene matches: 16. The CDR3 contains 13 residues. Germline assignment: CDR1 LGHDT and CDR2 YNNKEL (reference sequence). The CDR3 sequence is CATAMTGGGFIFF. The CDR3 DNA follows: TGTGCCACCGCTATGACAGGGGGCGGATTTATTTTCTTC.

The J gene is TRBJ2-7, the V gene TRBV5-1; the match to TRBD2 covers 10 bases. The V and J ends lost 0 bases and 4 bases, in that order; junction bases with no gene match: 7. The germline CDR1 and CDR2 sequences are SGHRS and YFSETQ. The CDR3 runs 16 residues. Here the CDR3 reads CASSLALAGVGYEQYF. The CDR3 bases are TGCGCCAGCAGCTTGGCCCTAGCGGGAGTCGGATACGAGCAGTACTTC. Full variable domain (remainder filled in from reference TRBV5-1 and TRBJ2-7): KAGVTQTPRYLIKTRGQQVTLSCSPISGHRSVSWYQQTPGQGLQFLFEYFSETQRNKGNFPGRFSGRQFSNSRSEMNVSTLELGDSALYLCASSLALAGVGYEQYFGPGTRLTVT.

The sample holds one count of this clonotype. The chain is built from TRBV29-1 and TRBJ2-7; 9 bases agree with TRBD2. Germline values: CDR1 SQVTM, CDR2 ANQGSEA. The ends lost 3 bases at V and 2 bases at J; junction bases unmatched: 5. CDR3 length equals 14 residues. CDR3 DNA sequence: TGCAGCGTTGAGTACCTAGCGGGAACCTACGAGCAGTACTTC. Translating it yields CSVEYLAGTYEQYF.

This clonotype was observed a handful of times. The CDR3, as DNA: TGTGCCAGCAGCGTAGCTGGGACTAGCGGTAAAGAGACCCAGTACTTC. This encodes CASSVAGTSGKETQYF. The chain has TRBV9 and TRBJ2-5; 11 nucleotides match TRBD2. CDR1 and CDR2 from the germline V gene are SGDLS and YYNGEE. The CDR3 loop spans 16 amino acids. Trimming removed 0 bases from V and 3 bases from J; junction bases left unmatched: 4.

This clonotype was seen many times. The chain uses TRBV5-1 and TRBJ1-5; 9 nucleotides line up with TRBD1. CDR1 SGHRS and CDR2 YFSETQ come from the germline V gene. This CDR3 region has 14 residues. Unmatched junction bases numbered 5, after V lost 4 bases and J lost 6 bases. The CDR3 DNA reads TGCGCCAGCAGCACGGGGGACAGGGCTCAGCCCCAGCATTTT. Translated: CASSTGDRAQPQHF.

The chain couples TRBV20-1 to TRBJ1-1; D is perhaps TRBD1 (6 bases). V lost 2 bases to trimming and J lost 1 base, with 17 bases between them. Germline CDR1 and CDR2: DFQATT and SNEGSKA (reference sequence). The CDR3 runs 16 residues. The CDR3 DNA sequence: TGCAGTGCTAGACCTCCCCGGGGGGCGCGGAACACTGAAGCTTTCTTT. It codes for CSARPPRGARNTEAFF.

CDR3 sequence reads: CATSERGPWETQYF. DNA for the CDR3: TGTGCCACCAGTGAAAGGGGGCCTTGGGAGACCCAGTACTTC. The V and J genes are TRBV24-1 and TRBJ2-5; TRBD1 matches at 7 bases. The germline gives CDR1 KGHDR, CDR2 SFDVKD. With 4 bases clipped from V and 5 bases from J, the junction kept 6 bases outside the gene matches. The CDR3 contains 14 residues.